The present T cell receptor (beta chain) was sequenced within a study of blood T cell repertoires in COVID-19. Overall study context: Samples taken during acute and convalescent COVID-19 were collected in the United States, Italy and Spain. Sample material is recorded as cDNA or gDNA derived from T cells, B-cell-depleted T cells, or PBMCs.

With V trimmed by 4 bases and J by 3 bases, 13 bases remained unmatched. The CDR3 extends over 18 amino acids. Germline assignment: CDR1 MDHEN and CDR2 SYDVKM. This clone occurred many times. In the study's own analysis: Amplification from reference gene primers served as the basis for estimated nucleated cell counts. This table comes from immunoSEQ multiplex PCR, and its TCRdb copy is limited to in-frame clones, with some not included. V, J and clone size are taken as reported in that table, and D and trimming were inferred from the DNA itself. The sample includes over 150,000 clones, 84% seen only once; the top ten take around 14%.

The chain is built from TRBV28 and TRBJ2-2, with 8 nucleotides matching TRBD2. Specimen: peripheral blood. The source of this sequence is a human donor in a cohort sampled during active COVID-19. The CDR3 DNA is TGTGCCAGCAGTTCGGGACTAGGCTACCCGGGGGACACCGGGGAGCTGTTTTTT. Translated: CASSSGLGYPGDTGELFF.